This paragraph reports one T cell receptor (beta chain). Its specificity is not known. This sample was included in a study of cytomegalovirus exposure and HLA in healthy donors. Whole-study findings and limits: CMV serostatus was the sole immune exposure information available.

Amplification used 60 Vbeta primers and 13 Jbeta primers. Profiling relied on immunoSEQ multiplex PCR, and the TCRdb table lists in-frame clones only, not all of them. The profile shows 90,000 to 140,000 clones, around 74% of them singletons. Looked up from germline, CDR1 is SNHLY and CDR2 is FYNNEI. The CDR3 is 14 amino acids. Trimming took off 6 bases at V and 7 bases at J, with 15 bases between the two ends. The V gene is TRBV2, the J gene TRBJ1-4; D is undetermined. Sequenced material: PBMCs. This sequence originates from a woman between 35 and 50 years old in good health and CMV-seropositive. CDR3 protein: CASRPSAAGEKLFF. In nucleotides, the CDR3 is TGTGCCAGCAGACCTTCTGCCGCGGGTGAAAAACTGTTTTTT.